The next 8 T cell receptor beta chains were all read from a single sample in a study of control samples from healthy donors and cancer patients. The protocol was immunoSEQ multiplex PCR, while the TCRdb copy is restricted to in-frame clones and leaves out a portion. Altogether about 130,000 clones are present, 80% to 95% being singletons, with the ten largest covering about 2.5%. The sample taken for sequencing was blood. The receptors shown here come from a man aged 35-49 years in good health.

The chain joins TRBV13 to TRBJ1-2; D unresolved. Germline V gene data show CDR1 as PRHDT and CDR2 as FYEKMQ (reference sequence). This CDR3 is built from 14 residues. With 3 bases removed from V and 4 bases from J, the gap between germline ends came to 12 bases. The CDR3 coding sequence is TGTGCCAGCAGCTTGATGGGCGGCTCCTATGGCTACACCTTC. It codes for CASSLMGGSYGYTF.

The CDR3: CASSLLGEGTDTQYF. The CDR3 DNA reads as TGCGCCAGCAGCTTGCTGGGGGAAGGCACAGATACGCAGTATTTT. V gene TRBV5-1 combines with J gene TRBJ2-3, with D possibly being TRBD1 or TRBD2 (5 bases each). The germline V gene encodes CDR1 SGHRS and CDR2 YFSETQ. The CDR3 extends over 15 amino acids. V was pared by 1 base and J by 1 base, with 10 bases between.

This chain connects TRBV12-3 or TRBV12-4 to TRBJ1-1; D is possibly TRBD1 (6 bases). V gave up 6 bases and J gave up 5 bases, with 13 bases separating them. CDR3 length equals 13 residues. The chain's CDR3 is CASRRGGFTEAFF. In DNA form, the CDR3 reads TGTGCCAGCAGGAGGGGGGGATTTACTGAAGCTTTCTTT.

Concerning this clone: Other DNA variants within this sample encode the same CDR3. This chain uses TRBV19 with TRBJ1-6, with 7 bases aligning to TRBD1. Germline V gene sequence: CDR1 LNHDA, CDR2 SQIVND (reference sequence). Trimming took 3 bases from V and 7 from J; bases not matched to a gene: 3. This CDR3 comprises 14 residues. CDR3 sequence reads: CASSITGANSPLHF. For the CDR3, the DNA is TGTGCCAGTAGTATCACAGGGGCAAATTCACCCCTCCACTTT.

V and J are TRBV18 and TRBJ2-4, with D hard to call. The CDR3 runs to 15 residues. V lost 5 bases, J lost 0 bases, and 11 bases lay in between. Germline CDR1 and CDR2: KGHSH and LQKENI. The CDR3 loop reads CASSGPEAAKNIQYF. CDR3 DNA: TGTGCCAGCTCAGGCCCCGAGGCAGCCAAAAACATTCAGTACTTC.

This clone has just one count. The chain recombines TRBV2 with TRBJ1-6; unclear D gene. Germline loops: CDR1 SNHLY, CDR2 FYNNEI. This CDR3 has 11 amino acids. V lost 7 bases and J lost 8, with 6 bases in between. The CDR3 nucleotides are TGTGCCAGCATGGCCGATTCACCCCTCCACTTT. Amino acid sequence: CASMADSPLHF. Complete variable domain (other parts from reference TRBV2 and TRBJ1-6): EPEVTQTPSHQVTQMGQEVILRCVPISNHLYFYWYRQILGQKVEFLVSFYNNEISEKSEIFDDQFSVERPDGSNFTLKIRSTKLEDSAMYFCASMADSPLHFGNGTRLTVT.

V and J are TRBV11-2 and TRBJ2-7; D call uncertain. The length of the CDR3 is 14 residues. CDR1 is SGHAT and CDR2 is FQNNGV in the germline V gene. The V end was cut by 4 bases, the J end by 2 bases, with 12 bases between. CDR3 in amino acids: CASSSRLPPYEQYF. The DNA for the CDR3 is TGTGCCAGCAGCTCCAGACTCCCTCCCTACGAGCAGTACTTC.

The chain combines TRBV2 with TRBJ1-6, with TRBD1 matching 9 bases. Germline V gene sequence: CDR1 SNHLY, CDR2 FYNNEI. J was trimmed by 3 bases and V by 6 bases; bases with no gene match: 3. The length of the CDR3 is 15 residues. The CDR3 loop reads CASRDRGYYNSPLHF. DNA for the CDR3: TGTGCCAGCAGGGACAGGGGCTACTATAATTCACCCCTCCACTTT.